These T cell receptor beta chains were read from a single sample in a study of blood T cell repertoires in COVID-19. Measured with immunoSEQ multiplex PCR; TCRdb has only the in-frame clones, and not every one. The data contain about 240,000 clones, roughly 82% of them singletons. The sample taken for sequencing was peripheral blood. These receptors all come from a man at least 80 years old with acute or convalescent COVID-19. Each CDR3 is given with its conserved first and last residue. D genes are given only for firm matches. Clone sizes are given selectively: once, few, many, or a class where the clone is expanded.

d_gene	v_gene	j_gene	abundance	CDR3nt	CDR3aa
.	TRBV11-1	TRBJ1-6	.	TGTGCCAGCAGCTCATCGACGGGGAATTCACCCCTCCACTTT	CASSSSTGNSPLHF
.	TRBV7-9	TRBJ2-1	.	TGTGCCAGCAGCTTAGGCAGGGTTTCCTACAATGAGCAGTTCTTC	CASSLGRVSYNEQFF
.	TRBV6-1	TRBJ2-5	.	TGTGCCAGCAGTGAAGGCCGGTCGGCAGGGAAGGGAGAGACCCAGTACTTC	CASSEGRSAGKGETQYF
TRBD1	TRBV7-9	TRBJ2-7	once	TGTGTCAGCAGCACCGGGACAGGAGACTACGAGCAGTACTTC	CVSSTGTGDYEQYF
TRBD2	TRBV6-5	TRBJ2-3	.	TGTGCCAGCAGTTACTCGCCTAGCGGGAGCTCAGATACGCAGTATTTT	CASSYSPSGSSDTQYF
TRBD1	TRBV7-2	TRBJ1-4	.	TGTGCCAGCAGCTTGGGGACAGGGAGGGGAAAACTGTTTTTT	CASSLGTGRGKLFF
TRBD2	TRBV5-1	TRBJ2-1	.	TGCGCCAGCAGCTTAGGACTAGCGGGGAGACTTGGGAATGAGCAGTTCTTC	CASSLGLAGRLGNEQFF
TRBD2	TRBV7-2	TRBJ2-3	.	TGTGCCAGCAGCCCTAGCGGGGGGGCGATAGATACGCAGTATTTT	CASSPSGGAIDTQYF
.	TRBV5-5	TRBJ2-5	.	TGTGCCAGCAGCTCCTGGCCGTGGGAGACCCAGTACTTC	CASSSWPWETQYF
TRBD1	TRBV10-3	TRBJ1-4	.	TGTGCCATCAGGGCAGGGGGTAGTGAAAAACTGTTTTTT	CAIRAGGSEKLFF
.	TRBV5-1	TRBJ2-1	.	TGCGCCAGCAGCAATCGAGCGGGTACCTCTGAGCAGTTCTTC	CASSNRAGTSEQFF
TRBD2	TRBV2	TRBJ2-1	.	TGTGCCAGCAGTGTAACTAGCGGGATGTACAATGAGCAGTTCTTC	CASSVTSGMYNEQFF
.	TRBV18	TRBJ1-4	.	TGTGCCAGCTCCCCTGCGGGGGCAACTAATGAAAAACTGTTTTTT	CASSPAGATNEKLFF
.	TRBV3-1/TRBV3-2	TRBJ2-1	.	TGTGCCAGCACCACTACAGGAGAGCAGTTCTTC	CASTTTGEQFF
.	TRBV19	TRBJ1-4	.	TGTGCCAGTAGTATCCTACAGGAAGGATGGGAAAAACTGTTTTTT	CASSILQEGWEKLFF
.	TRBV6-5	TRBJ2-3	.	TGTGCCAGCAGCCTGACTAGCACAGATACGCAGTATTTT	CASSLTSTDTQYF
TRBD1	TRBV29-1	TRBJ2-3	.	TGCAGCGTCCGAGCCGACCGGGACAGGGACGGCACAGATACGCAGTATTTT	CSVRADRDRDGTDTQYF
TRBD2	TRBV10-3	TRBJ2-3	.	TGTGCCATCAGTACTTCCGCGGGGGGGCAAACAGATACGCAGTATTTT	CAISTSAGGQTDTQYF
TRBD2	TRBV19	TRBJ2-3	.	TGTGCCAGTAGTCGGCCCGGGACTAGCGGCACAGATACGCAGTATTTT	CASSRPGTSGTDTQYF
.	TRBV6-1	TRBJ1-1	.	TGTGCCAGCAGTGAATTCGGCAGGGTTGGAACTGAAGCTTTCTTT	CASSEFGRVGTEAFF
.	TRBV5-1	TRBJ1-5	.	TGCGCCAGCAGCTTGGACTTTCGTAGCAATCAGCCCCAGCATTTT	CASSLDFRSNQPQHF
.	TRBV28	TRBJ2-7	.	TGTGCCAGCAGTAGATCAGGTTCCTACGAGCAGTACTTC	CASSRSGSYEQYF
.	TRBV5-1	TRBJ2-7	.	TGCGCCAGCAGACGGGACACTCCAGGCTCCGAGCAGTACTTC	CASRRDTPGSEQYF
.	TRBV7-2	TRBJ2-5	.	TGTGCCAGCAGCCCCCAGGGATTCAAAGAGACCCAGTACTTC	CASSPQGFKETQYF
.	TRBV7-9	TRBJ2-3	.	TGTGCCAGCAGCTTAGGTCCGGGCACAGATACGCAGTATTTT	CASSLGPGTDTQYF
.	TRBV20-1	TRBJ1-2	few	TGCAGTGCTAGTCGGCCAGGGGAATCCTATGGCTACACCTTC	CSASRPGESYGYTF
.	TRBV27	TRBJ1-5	.	TGTGCCAGCAGTTTATCACCTAATTTGTACAATCAGCCCCAGCATTTT	CASSLSPNLYNQPQHF
TRBD1	TRBV5-1	TRBJ2-2	.	TGCGCCAGCAGCAAATCAGGGGGCTACACCGGGGAGCTGTTTTTT	CASSKSGGYTGELFF
TRBD1	TRBV16	TRBJ1-6	.	TGTGCCAGCAGCCCAGGGACAGTTTCTTCGGCGGACCTCCACTTT	CASSPGTVSSADLHF
.	TRBV6-5	TRBJ1-5	.	TGTGCCAGCAGTTCGCGACCCGGGAGCAATCAGCCCCAGCATTTT	CASSSRPGSNQPQHF
.	TRBV5-1	TRBJ1-5	.	TGCGCCAGCAGCTTGGGGGGCAGTCAGCCCCAGCATTTT	CASSLGGSQPQHF
TRBD2	TRBV7-2	TRBJ2-3	.	TGTGCCAGCAGCTTCAATAGCGGGGCAGATACGCAGTATTTT	CASSFNSGADTQYF
.	TRBV5-6	TRBJ1-4	.	TGTGCCAGCAGCTTGTGGCGGATAAATGAAAAACTGTTTTTT	CASSLWRINEKLFF
TRBD1	TRBV27	TRBJ1-4	.	TGTGCCAGCATGGGGAGAGGGGGCCGGAATGAAAAACTGTTTTTT	CASMGRGGRNEKLFF
.	TRBV21-1	TRBJ2-7	.	TGTGCCAGCAGCAAAGCGCCAGCGGAAAGCTCCTACGAGCAGTACTTC	CASSKAPAESSYEQYF
.	TRBV24-1	TRBJ2-2	.	TGTGCCACCAGTGCAACCGGGGAGCTGTTTTTT	CATSATGELFF
.	TRBV9	TRBJ1-3	once	TGTGCCAGCAGTGAAAGCCAACCGGGAAACACCATATATTTT	CASSESQPGNTIYF
.	TRBV20-1	TRBJ2-1	.	TGCAGTGCCAGACTAAATGAGCAGTTCTTC	CSARLNEQFF
TRBD1	TRBV7-6	TRBJ1-1	.	TGTGCCAGCAGCCTCGGGACAGCGAACACTGAAGCTTTCTTT	CASSLGTANTEAFF
.	TRBV6-5	TRBJ2-1	.	TGTGCCAGCAGTTACGGAGAATACAATGAGCAGTTCTTC	CASSYGEYNEQFF
TRBD1	TRBV6-6	TRBJ1-5	once	TGTGCCAGCAGTTACTCTTCACAGGGGCAGCCCCAGCATTTT	CASSYSSQGQPQHF